This record covers a single T cell receptor beta chain. Its antigen is as yet unknown. This beta chain is off target for a library built for alpha chains, so its abundance means little. V lost 0 bases, J lost 6 bases, and 6 bases lay in between. The CDR3 has 13 residues. Germline V gene lookup returns CDR1 SGHRS and CDR2 YFSETQ. Stated time point: sample taken at primary tumor resection. These data originate in a study of spatial heterogeneity in lung cancer. Study conclusions and caveats: Tumor mutation count correlated with how many alpha and beta TCRs expanded intratumorally.

TCRdb reprocessed the 5' RACE reads with MiXCR, giving one entry per CDR3 protein. The sample includes 4,000 to 5,500 distinct CDR3 sequences, about an eighth of them seen just once. The receptor's source is a male donor with early-stage non-small cell lung cancer. The V gene is TRBV5-1, the J gene TRBJ2-2; D may be TRBD1 or TRBD2 (5 bases each). The sample in question was lung tumor tissue, obtained at surgery. The DNA of the CDR3 is TGCGCCAGCAGCTTGGAGGGACCCGGGGAGCTGTTTTTT. Translating gives CASSLEGPGELFF.